These 9 T cell receptor beta chains were all obtained from the same sample, sequenced in a study of blood T cell repertoires in COVID-19 (TCRdb year 2020). Library method: the immunoSEQ multiplex PCR assay. TCRdb limited this immuneACCESS table to in-frame rearrangements with V and J called. A share of clones is missing; checked studies link under half to unresolved V genes, and the rest is unexplained. For this sample there are around 140,000 clones; about 89% appear just once. Roughly 18% of the sample goes to the ten largest clones. Sequenced sample: peripheral blood. The receptors here all came from a man aged 45 to 65 with active or convalescent COVID-19.

V gene TRBV3-1 (or the pseudogene TRBV3-2) combines with J gene TRBJ1-1, with a possible D match to TRBD1 (5 bases). CDR3 size: 13 residues. Germline CDR1 LGHDT, CDR2 YNNKEL (reference sequence). The V end was cut by 1 base, the J end by 4 bases, with 7 bases between. The CDR3 DNA follows: TGTGCCAGCAGCCAAGCGGGGGGCACTGAAGCTTTCTTT. Amino acids: CASSQAGGTEAFF.

The rearrangement uses TRBV6-5 and TRBJ1-1; D is undetermined. The germline CDR1 and CDR2 sequences are MNHEY and SVGAGI. This CDR3 has 14 residues. V was shortened by 3 bases and J by 1 base, with 9 bases between the two germline ends. The DNA of the CDR3 is TGTGCCAGCAGTTATTTACGGGGGAACACTGAAGCTTTCTTT. Amino acids: CASSYLRGNTEAFF.

The rearrangement joins TRBV7-9 to TRBJ2-5; tentatively, D is TRBD1 (5 bases). The germline V and J ends were trimmed by 0 bases and 9 bases, with 14 bases remaining between them. The CDR3 contains 14 residues. Looked up from germline, CDR1 is SEHNR and CDR2 is FQNEAQ (reference sequence). The CDR3 here is CASSLARLQGAQYF. The DNA for the CDR3 is TGTGCCAGCAGCTTAGCACGCCTACAAGGGGCCCAGTACTTC.

This chain uses TRBV6-1 with TRBJ2-2, with D maybe TRBD2 (6 bases). The length of the CDR3 is 18 residues. V lost 2 bases and J lost 0, with 16 bases in between. Germline values: CDR1 MNHNS, CDR2 SASEGT. The CDR3, as DNA: TGTGCCAGCAGTGAATCGGTGTCTGGGGGGACGAACACCGGGGAGCTGTTTTTT. Its protein product is CASSESVSGGTNTGELFF.

The genes are TRBV3-1 (or the pseudogene TRBV3-2) and TRBJ2-3; 7 nucleotides agree with TRBD2. The CDR3 is 15 residues long. Germline V gene lookup returns CDR1 LGHDT and CDR2 YNNKEL (reference sequence). V lost 1 base to trimming and J lost 4 bases; unmatched junction nucleotides: 5. DNA for the CDR3: TGTGCCAGCAGCCAAGCACCGGGAGGAGCAGATACGCAGTATTTT. Translating gives CASSQAPGGADTQYF.

V and J are TRBV27 and TRBJ2-7; 9 bases are shared with TRBD1. The CDR3 has 15 residues. The germline V gene has CDR1 MNHEY and CDR2 SMNVEV (reference sequence). The junction had 11 bases not matched to a gene; V was cut back by 5 bases and J by 6 bases. The CDR3 is CASSLWGQGRFEQYF. In DNA, the CDR3 is TGTGCCAGCAGTCTTTGGGGACAGGGTCGGTTCGAGCAGTACTTC.

The chain carries TRBV5-1 and TRBJ2-5; maybe TRBD1 (6 bases). CDR1 and CDR2 from the germline V gene are SGHRS and YFSETQ. This CDR3 comprises 16 residues. V shed 0 bases and J shed 5 bases, with 17 bases lying between them. CDR3 DNA: TGCGCCAGCAGCTTGGTCTCTCAGGGGATGTCGGAGACCCAGTACTTC. It yields the protein CASSLVSQGMSETQYF.

The chain combines TRBV24-1 with TRBJ1-6; D gene unclear. The CDR3 sequence is 13 residues long. The V end was cut by 2 bases, the J end by 6 bases, with 4 bases between. CDR1 and CDR2 (germline): KGHDR, SFDVKD. CDR3 in amino acids: CATSDSVNSPLHF. The CDR3 DNA sequence: TGTGCCACCAGTGATTCGGTTAATTCACCCCTCCACTTT.

The genes are TRBV5-1 and TRBJ1-3; D unresolved. Germline V gene lookup returns CDR1 SGHRS and CDR2 YFSETQ. V lost 4 bases and J lost 0, with 11 bases in between. This CDR3 spans 15 amino acids. The CDR3 DNA reads TGCGCCAGCAGCCTGACGGACTTCTCTGGAAACACCATATATTTT. Its translation is CASSLTDFSGNTIYF.